This T cell receptor beta chain was identified in a study of molecular identifiers for immune sequencing clone quantification (dated by TCRdb to the late 2010s). Context from the whole study: For a replicate experiment, RNA from around 20,000 or 100,000 naive CD8 T cells was divided into five aliquots, of which four were sequenced. The study was a methods study using CD8 T cells to benchmark molecular-identifier clustering-based TCR repertoire sequencing (MIDCIRS) and TCR RNA copy counting. Study-wide findings and limitations: Without barcode sub-clustering, chimeric consensus sequences inflated TCR diversity; chimeras reached as high as 47%. Around 2.8 recovered TCR RNA copies per cell were obtained by modeling, versus about 9.7 by digital PCR, implying a capture efficiency of about 30%. Identical TCR molecules sharing a barcode could cause highly expanded clone sizes to be underestimated. In CMV-specific effector cells, clones with more than 20 RNA copies accounted for over 97% of molecules, whereas in naive cells such clones accounted for under 1%. Naive libraries contained spiked-in Jurkat TCR RNA (around eleven copies' worth), which is not part of the donor repertoire. Even against a background of 750,000 to 1,000,000 naive CD8 T cells, spiked-in Jurkat TCR RNA amounting to a single cell's worth was reported to be detectable.

Libraries of naive CD8 T cells were built from around 18,000 to 910,000 sorted cells, with 10%, 30% or 50% of the purified RNA used. On a BD FACSAria II, naive CD8 T cells were FACS-sorted as CD8+CD4-CCR7+CD45RA+ and collected into RLT Plus buffer. Around 10 TCR copies' worth of Jurkat RNA were spiked into roughly 19,000-1,000,000 naive CD8 T cell samples to test detection sensitivity. Enrichment of CD8 T cells was done with RosetteSep CD8+ T Cell Enrichment Cocktail plus Ficoll-Paque, and ACK red cell lysis came afterward. Regarding this clonotype: Its antigen is currently not known. No clone much larger than this one lies a single base away; base qualities are absent.

Library generation was performed with PCR. Instrument on record: NextSeq 500. Bulk TCR libraries were prepared as previously described, using TCR primers listed in Table S5. The Qiagen AllPrep DNA/RNA kit was used to purify total RNA. Before analysis, reads from multiple sequencing runs of one library were combined. In the source study's methods: Reads were retained only if an exact TCR constant sequence was present, and the retained reads were trimmed to 150 nt and grouped according to their 12-nt molecular barcodes. Reads in each barcode group were sub-clustered using a 15% Levenshtein threshold, and a quality-weighted consensus sequence was built for each RNA molecule. Non-functional sequences were discarded, and so were lower-count sequences lying one edit away from another sequence. Based on fitting two negative binomial distributions, any barcode sub-cluster with under 20% of the maximum read count was discarded. Using fastp trimming at Q25 and MiXCR clonotype assembly, TCRdb reanalyzed the public sequencing data and kept in-frame beta chains. Every CDR3 protein is listed once, alongside the most common genes and DNA of its rows. These V and J calls originate from TCRdb's pipeline instead of the authors' own analysis. This sample gives about 630,000 distinct CDR3 sequences in total; roughly 23% of them show up just once. The ten biggest clones cover around 0.78% of the sample.

The germline V gene encodes CDR1 SGDLS and CDR2 YYNGEE. The CDR3 numbers 19 residues from cysteine through phenylalanine. Just the 57-base CDR3 DNA is kept, in frame starting at base 1. Trimming leaves V shorter by 4 bases and J shorter by 5 bases, with the junction holding 13 bases beyond the gene matches. Source material: naive CD8+ T cells from blood, with Jurkat cell RNA spiked in. Explained via the paper, the cell subset or site label denotes: FACS-sorted CD8+CD4-CCR7+CD45RA+ naive T cells. The rearrangement combines TRBV9 with TRBJ2-1, with TRBD2 matching 15 junction bases. The clonotype was recovered from a human donor in good health. Some libraries in this study had Jurkat cell RNA spiked in. This receptor carries the CDR3 CASSSGLAGGPGVDNEQFF. The DNA sequence is as follows: TGTGCCAGCAGCTCAGGACTAGCGGGAGGGCCTGGGGTAGACAATGAGCAGTTCTTC.